The next 21 T cell receptor beta chains were all read from a single sample in a study of response to subunit inactivated influenza vaccine. MiXCR, applied by TCRdb to the RT-PCR reads, yields one record per CDR3 protein. The table shows roughly 650,000 distinct CDR3 sequences, with 12% to 15% occurring only once. The sequencing used PBMCs from blood, collected around 15 days before vaccination. Source of these receptors: a middle-aged man who received an inactivated influenza vaccine.

This clonotype was seen only a few times. J is TRBJ1-3 and V is TRBV7-2; tentatively, D is TRBD1 (5 bases). CDR3 length: 15 amino acids. Germline V gene data show CDR1 as SGHTA and CDR2 as FQGNSA. V gave up 3 bases and J gave up 5 bases, with 14 bases separating them. The CDR3 nucleotides are TGTGCCAGCAGCTTCGTTTTGGGGGTGAGAAACACCATATATTTT. It yields the protein CASSFVLGVRNTIYF.

This clonotype was recorded at least ten times. The chain has TRBV5-1 and TRBJ2-4; TRBD2 is a possible D gene (5 bases). Per the germline V gene, CDR1 is SGHRS and CDR2 is YFSETQ. The CDR3 covers 15 residues. V dropped 4 bases and J dropped 7 bases, with 18 bases sitting between them. The CDR3 DNA reads TGCGCCAGCAGCCAGGACTTAGGTTGGCGGAACATTCAGTACTTC. It codes for CASSQDLGWRNIQYF.

The rearrangement links TRBV20-1 to TRBJ1-4, with D maybe TRBD1 (5 bases). In germline, CDR1 is DFQATT, CDR2 SNEGSKA (reference sequence). This CDR3 is built from 13 residues. With 5 bases removed from V and 3 bases from J, the gap between germline ends came to 10 bases. CDR3 DNA sequence: TGCAGTGCTCGGACAAACTCTAATGAAAAACTGTTTTTT. Its protein is CSARTNSNEKLFF.

The chain carries TRBV10-3 and TRBJ2-2; TRBD1 agrees at 7 bases. V shed 3 bases and J 4 bases; nucleotides not matched to a gene: 5. The CDR3 totals 15 residues. From germline, CDR1 is ENHRY and CDR2 SYGVKD. Here the CDR3 DNA reads TGTGCCATCAGTGAAGGGGGCTCGGGCACCGGGGAGCTGTTTTTT. It codes for CAISEGGSGTGELFF.

This clonotype was detected many times. The chain has TRBV12-3 or TRBV12-4 and TRBJ2-7; 8 bases map to TRBD2. The CDR3 consists of 14 residues. V lost 8 bases and J lost 0; bases outside the gene matches: 6. Here the CDR3 reads CASHGSGGSYEQYF. The CDR3 DNA reads TGTGCCAGCCACGGGAGCGGGGGCTCCTACGAGCAGTACTTC.

This clonotype has ten or more counts. The chain couples TRBV2 to TRBJ2-5; no firm D call. From germline, CDR1 is SNHLY and CDR2 FYNNEI. Deletions cut 5 bases from V and 2 bases from J, with 9 bases between. The length of the CDR3 is 13 residues. For the CDR3, the DNA is TGTGCCAGCAGTCCGAACGGACAAGAGACCCAGTACTTC. Translated: CASSPNGQETQYF.

This clonotype was seen a single time. J is TRBJ2-1 and V is TRBV12-3 or TRBV12-4, with TRBD1 matching over 9 bases. J lost 2 bases, V lost 5 bases, and 7 bases had no gene match. There are 16 residues in the CDR3. This CDR3 is CASSGTGYLTYNEQFF. CDR3 nucleotide sequence: TGTGCCAGCAGTGGGACAGGGTACCTGACCTACAATGAGCAGTTCTTC.

This clonotype was seen only a few times. The gene calls are TRBV11-2 and TRBJ1-6; TRBD1 might be the D (6 bases). This CDR3 region has 19 residues. Germline V gene lookup returns CDR1 SGHAT and CDR2 FQNNGV. V lost 1 base and J lost 7, with 23 bases in between. The CDR3 is CASSLVAPSSTGPNSPLHF. CDR3 sequence (DNA): TGTGCCAGCAGCTTAGTTGCACCATCCTCCACAGGGCCCAATTCACCCCTCCACTTT.

This clonotype was recorded a few times. This chain joins TRBV24-1 and TRBJ1-1; 7 bases match TRBD1. This CDR3 is 12 amino acids long. The J segment lost 3 bases and the V segment lost 7 bases, leaving 1 base of the junction unmatched. CDR1 and CDR2 (germline): KGHDR, SFDVKD. For the CDR3, the DNA is TGTGCCACCAGAGACAGGGACACTGAAGCTTTCTTT. Its protein is CATRDRDTEAFF.

This clonotype has only a few counts. The genes are TRBV4-2 and TRBJ2-2; TRBD2 is a possible D gene (6 bases). Trimming cost V 4 bases and J 5 bases, with 14 bases left between them. The CDR3 is made up of 15 amino acids. CDR1 is LGHNA and CDR2 is YNFKEQ in the germline V gene. The CDR3 DNA reads TGTGCCAGCAGCCCCGAGGGCGGGGATACCGGGGAGCTGTTTTTT. Translated, it gives CASSPEGGDTGELFF.

The genes are TRBV5-1 and TRBJ1-5; D unclear. CDR1 is SGHRS and CDR2 is YFSETQ in the germline V gene. V shed 1 base and J shed 6 bases, with 11 bases lying between them. The CDR3 has 14 amino acids. The chain's CDR3 is CASSLSSGLQPQHF. CDR3 nucleotides: TGCGCCAGCAGCTTGTCCTCCGGACTTCAGCCCCAGCATTTT.

This clonotype was observed a handful of times. This chain uses TRBV5-4 with TRBJ1-6; unclear D gene. Looked up from germline, CDR1 is SGHNT and CDR2 is YYREEE (reference sequence). V lost 1 base to trimming and J lost 8 bases, with 13 bases between them. The CDR3 extends over 15 amino acids. The CDR3 protein is CASSLFMSLDSPLHF. CDR3 DNA: TGTGCCAGCAGCTTGTTCATGTCTTTAGATTCACCCCTCCACTTT. The whole variable domain, remainder taken from reference TRBV5-4 and TRBJ1-6, is ETGVTQSPTHLIKTRGQQVTLRCSSQSGHNTVSWYQQALGQGPQFIFQYYREEENGRGNFPPRFSGLQFPNYSSELNVNALELDDSALYLCASSLFMSLDSPLHFGNGTRLTVT.

This clonotype occurred many times. The V gene is TRBV24-1, the J gene TRBJ2-7; 7 bases map to TRBD1. The ends lost 3 bases at V and 3 bases at J; junction bases unmatched: 7. Germline CDR1 reads KGHDR; CDR2 reads SFDVKD. The CDR3 has 15 residues. The CDR3 region has the DNA TGTGCCACCAGTGATACCGGGACAGCCAGCTACGAGCAGTACTTC. Residues: CATSDTGTASYEQYF.

This clonotype occurred many times. The CDR3 DNA follows: TGTGCCAGCAGTTTAAGCCCTAGATGGACAGATACGCAGTATTTT. This encodes CASSLSPRWTDTQYF. The chain uses TRBV12-3 or TRBV12-4 and TRBJ2-3; no reliable D call. V was trimmed by 2 bases and J by 3 bases, leaving 12 bases between them. The CDR3 is 15 amino acids.

The gene calls are TRBV3-1 and TRBJ2-7, with 15 bases matching TRBD2. From germline, CDR1 is LGHDT and CDR2 YNNKEL (reference sequence). This CDR3 comprises 19 residues. The junction had 10 bases not matched to a gene; V was cut back by 3 bases and J by 1 base. The CDR3 DNA follows: TGTGCCAGCAGCCAGAGACCGGGACTAGCGGGGGGCCGATCCTACGAGCAGTACTTC. Translated: CASSQRPGLAGGRSYEQYF.

This clonotype was counted between two and nine times. The J gene is TRBJ2-2, the V gene TRBV7-8; D not resolved. Looked up from germline, CDR1 is SGHVS and CDR2 is FQNEAQ. Trimming took 2 bases from V and 1 from J, leaving 8 bases between them. This CDR3 contains 15 residues. The CDR3 region has the DNA TGTGCCAGCAGCTTAAAGGAAAGGAACACCGGGGAGCTGTTTTTT. It specifies CASSLKERNTGELFF.

This clonotype came up once. This chain links TRBV20-1 with TRBJ1-1; no reliable D call. CDR1 is DFQATT, CDR2 SNEGSKA, per germline (reference sequence). Trimming pared 3 bases from V and 5 bases from J, leaving 13 bases between. The CDR3 has 13 amino acids. The CDR3 spells CSARGQIGTEAFF. DNA of the CDR3: TGCAGTGCTAGGGGCCAGATAGGGACTGAAGCTTTCTTT.

This chain joins TRBV9 and TRBJ2-1, with D hard to call. The V gene's germline CDR1 is SGDLS and CDR2 YYNGEE. The CDR3 is 16 residues long. With 4 bases removed from V and 4 bases from J, the gap between germline ends came to 18 bases. The CDR3 region has the DNA TGTGCCAGCAGCCCCGGAAGCCGGGCTACTTACAATGAGCAGTTCTTC. Translated: CASSPGSRATYNEQFF.

The chain carries TRBV7-2 and TRBJ1-2; D uncertain. V was trimmed by 2 bases and J by 8 bases, leaving 12 bases between them. The CDR3 spans 13 residues. Germline V lookup: CDR1 SGHTA, CDR2 FQGNSA. The CDR3 bases are TGTGCCAGCAGCTTATATAGCCGAGGAGGCTACACCTTC. It is translated as CASSLYSRGGYTF.

This rearrangement joins TRBV20-1 to TRBJ2-3, with D possibly TRBD2 on 6 matching bases. Trimming removed 5 bases from V and 0 bases from J, with 18 bases in between. Looked up from germline, CDR1 is DFQATT and CDR2 is SNEGSKA (reference sequence). The CDR3 consists of 16 residues. The CDR3 reads CSALPPWGVSTDTQYF. CDR3 DNA sequence: TGCAGTGCTCTCCCTCCATGGGGGGTTAGCACAGATACGCAGTATTTT.

This chain uses TRBV23-1 with TRBJ2-7, with D hard to call. TRBV23-1 is reported as an ORF; its role is uncertain. This CDR3 is 16 amino acids long. V was trimmed by 1 base and J by 4 bases, leaving 17 bases between them. The CDR3: CASSQYPFAREYEQYF. The CDR3 nucleotides read TGCGCCAGCAGTCAATATCCCTTCGCTAGAGAATACGAGCAGTACTTC.